This record looks at one T cell receptor beta chain sequence and its context. The sample is drawn from a study of blood T cell repertoires in COVID-19. On the study more broadly: Samples taken during acute and convalescent COVID-19 were collected in the United States, Italy and Spain. In each case, the material was cDNA or gDNA derived from T cells, B-cell-depleted T cells, or PBMCs.

As handled by the study authors: The assay estimated nucleated cells by amplifying reference gene primers. Produced via immunoSEQ multiplex PCR; TCRdb's table is partial and in-frame only. D and trimming come from the DNA, and the V and J calls and clone size come from that table. This sample carries more than 85,000 clones, roughly 89% of them seen once, and the ten largest clones take under 7.5%. Germline V gene data show CDR1 as MGHDK and CDR2 as SYGVNS. With 1 base removed from V and 7 bases from J, the gap between germline ends came to 4 bases. There are 11 residues in the CDR3. The material sequenced was peripheral blood. The clonotype was recovered from a man between 65 and 80 years old with acute or convalescent COVID-19. V usage is TRBV25-1 and J usage is TRBJ2-5, with D unclear. DNA of the CDR3: TGTGCCAGCAGTGAATCCGGGACCCAGTACTTC. It specifies CASSESGTQYF.